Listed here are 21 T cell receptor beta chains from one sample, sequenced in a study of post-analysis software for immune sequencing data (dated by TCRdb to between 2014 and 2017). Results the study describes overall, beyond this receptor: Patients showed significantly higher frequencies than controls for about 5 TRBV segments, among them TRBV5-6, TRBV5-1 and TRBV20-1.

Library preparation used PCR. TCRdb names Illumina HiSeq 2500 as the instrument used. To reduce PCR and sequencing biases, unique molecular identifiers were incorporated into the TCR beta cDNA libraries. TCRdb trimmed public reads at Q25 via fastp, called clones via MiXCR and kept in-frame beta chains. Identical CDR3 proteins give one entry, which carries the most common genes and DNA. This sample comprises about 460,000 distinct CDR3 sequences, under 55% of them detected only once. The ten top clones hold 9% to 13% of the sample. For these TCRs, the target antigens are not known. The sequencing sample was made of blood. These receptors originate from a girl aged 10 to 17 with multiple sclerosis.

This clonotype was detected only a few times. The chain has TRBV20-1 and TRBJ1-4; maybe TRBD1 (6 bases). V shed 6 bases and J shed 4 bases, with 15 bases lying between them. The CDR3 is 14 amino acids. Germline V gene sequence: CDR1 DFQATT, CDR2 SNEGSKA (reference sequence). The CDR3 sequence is CSASTGTFNEKLFF. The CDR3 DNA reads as TGCAGTGCCAGTACAGGGACTTTTAATGAAAAACTGTTTTTT.

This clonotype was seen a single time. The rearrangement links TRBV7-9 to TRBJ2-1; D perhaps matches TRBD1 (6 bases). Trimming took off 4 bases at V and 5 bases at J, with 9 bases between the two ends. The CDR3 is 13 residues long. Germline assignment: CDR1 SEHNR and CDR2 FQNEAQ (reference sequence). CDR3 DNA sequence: TGTGCCAGCAGCTCCAAGGGGGACAATGAGCAGTTCTTC. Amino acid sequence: CASSSKGDNEQFF.

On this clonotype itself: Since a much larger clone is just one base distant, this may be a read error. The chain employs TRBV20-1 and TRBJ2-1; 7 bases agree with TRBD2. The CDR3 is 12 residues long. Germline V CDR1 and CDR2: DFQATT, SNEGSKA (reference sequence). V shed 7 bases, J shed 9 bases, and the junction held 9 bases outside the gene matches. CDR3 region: CSERDKGGEQFF. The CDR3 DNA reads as TGCAGTGAGCGGGATAAGGGCGGTGAGCAGTTCTTC.

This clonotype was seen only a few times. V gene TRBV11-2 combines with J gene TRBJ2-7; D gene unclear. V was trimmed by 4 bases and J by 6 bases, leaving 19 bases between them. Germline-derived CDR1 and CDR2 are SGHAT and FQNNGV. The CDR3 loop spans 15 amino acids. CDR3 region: CASSSTDLLGGEQYF. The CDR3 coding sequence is TGTGCCAGCAGCTCAACTGACCTCTTAGGTGGCGAGCAGTACTTC.

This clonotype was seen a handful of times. The chain's CDR3 is CASSVTITDTQYF. CDR3 DNA sequence: TGCGCCAGCAGCGTAACTATCACAGATACGCAGTATTTT. The chain joins TRBV4-1 to TRBJ2-3; no reliable D call. The V end lost 5 bases, the J end lost 2 bases, and 8 bases lay between the germline ends. Germline V gene lookup returns CDR1 MGHRA and CDR2 YSYEKL. This CDR3 region has 13 residues.

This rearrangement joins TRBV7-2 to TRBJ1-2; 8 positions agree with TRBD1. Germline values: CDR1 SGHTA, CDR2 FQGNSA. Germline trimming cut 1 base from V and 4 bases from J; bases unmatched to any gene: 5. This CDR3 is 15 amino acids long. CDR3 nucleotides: TGTGCCAGCAGCTTAGAGCGGACAGGGACCTATGGCTACACCTTC. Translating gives CASSLERTGTYGYTF.

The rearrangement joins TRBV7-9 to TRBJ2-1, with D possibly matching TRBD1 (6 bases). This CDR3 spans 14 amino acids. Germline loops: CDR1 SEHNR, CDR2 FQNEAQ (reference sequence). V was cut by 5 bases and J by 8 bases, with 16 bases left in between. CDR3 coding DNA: TGTGCCAGCAGCCCAAGAACAGGGTTGGATGAGCAGTTCTTC. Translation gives CASSPRTGLDEQFF.

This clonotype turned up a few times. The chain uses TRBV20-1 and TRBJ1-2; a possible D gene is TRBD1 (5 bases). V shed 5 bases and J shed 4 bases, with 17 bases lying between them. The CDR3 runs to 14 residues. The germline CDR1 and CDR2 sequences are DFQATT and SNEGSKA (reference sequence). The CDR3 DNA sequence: TGCAGTGCTGCGACCCCAGGGAAGTCCTATGGCTACACCTTC. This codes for CSAATPGKSYGYTF.

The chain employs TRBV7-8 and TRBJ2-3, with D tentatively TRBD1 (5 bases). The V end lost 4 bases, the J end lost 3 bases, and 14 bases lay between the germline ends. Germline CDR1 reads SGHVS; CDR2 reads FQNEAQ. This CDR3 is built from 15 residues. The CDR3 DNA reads TGTGCCAGCAGCTCTAGACAGAGACCAACAGATACGCAGTATTTT. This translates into CASSSRQRPTDTQYF.

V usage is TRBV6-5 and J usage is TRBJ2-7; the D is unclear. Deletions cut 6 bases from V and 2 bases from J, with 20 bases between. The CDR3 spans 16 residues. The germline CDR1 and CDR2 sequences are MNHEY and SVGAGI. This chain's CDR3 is CASSRTSKGPTYEQYF. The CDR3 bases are TGTGCCAGCAGCCGCACCTCTAAGGGTCCAACCTACGAGCAGTACTTC.

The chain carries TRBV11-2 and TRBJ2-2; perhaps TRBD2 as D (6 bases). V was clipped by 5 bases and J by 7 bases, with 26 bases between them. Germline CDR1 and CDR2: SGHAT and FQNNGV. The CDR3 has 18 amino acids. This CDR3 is CASSPVPGEEPHYGELFF. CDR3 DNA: TGTGCCAGCAGCCCGGTGCCGGGGGAGGAACCTCACTACGGGGAGCTGTTTTTT.

The DNA of the CDR3 is TGTGCCAGCAGTTACAGGTCCCTTGTCACTGAAGCTTTCTTT. Translated, it gives CASSYRSLVTEAFF. The chain is built from TRBV2 and TRBJ1-1; perhaps TRBD1 as D (5 bases). CDR3 length equals 14 residues. The germline V gene has CDR1 SNHLY and CDR2 FYNNEI. With 5 bases removed from V and 4 bases from J, the gap between germline ends came to 14 bases.

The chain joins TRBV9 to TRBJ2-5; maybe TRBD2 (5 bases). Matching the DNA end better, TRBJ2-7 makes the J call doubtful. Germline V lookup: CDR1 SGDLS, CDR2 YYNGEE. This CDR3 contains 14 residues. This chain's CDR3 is CASSVSGFGDEQYF. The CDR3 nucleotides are TGTGCCAGCAGCGTATCGGGGTTTGGAGACGAGCAGTACTTC.

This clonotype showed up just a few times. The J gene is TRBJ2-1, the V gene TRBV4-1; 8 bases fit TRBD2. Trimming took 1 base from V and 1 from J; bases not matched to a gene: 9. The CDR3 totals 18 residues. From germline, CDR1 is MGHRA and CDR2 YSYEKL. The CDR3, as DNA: TGCGCCAGCAGCCAAGCGGATCTCCTAGCGGGTTCCTACAATGAGCAGTTCTTC. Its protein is CASSQADLLAGSYNEQFF.

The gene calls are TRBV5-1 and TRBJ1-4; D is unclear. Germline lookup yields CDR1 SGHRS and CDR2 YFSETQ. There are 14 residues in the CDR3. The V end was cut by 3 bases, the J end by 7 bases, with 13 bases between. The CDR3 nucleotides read TGCGCCAGCAGCTCCTTCGGCCCGCCTGAAAAACTGTTTTTT. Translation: CASSSFGPPEKLFF.

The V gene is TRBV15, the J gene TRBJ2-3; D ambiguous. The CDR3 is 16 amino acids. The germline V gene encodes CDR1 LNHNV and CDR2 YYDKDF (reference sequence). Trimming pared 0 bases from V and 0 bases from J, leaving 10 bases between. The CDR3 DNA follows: TGTGCCACCAGCAGAGACCCTCGGCCGAGCACAGATACGCAGTATTTT. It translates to CATSRDPRPSTDTQYF.

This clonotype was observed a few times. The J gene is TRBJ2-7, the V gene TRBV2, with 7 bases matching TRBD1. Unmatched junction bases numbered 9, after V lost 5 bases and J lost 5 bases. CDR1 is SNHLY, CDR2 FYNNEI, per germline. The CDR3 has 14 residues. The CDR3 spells CASSLDETGNEQYF. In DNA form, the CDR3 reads TGTGCCAGCAGTCTTGACGAGACAGGGAACGAGCAGTACTTC.

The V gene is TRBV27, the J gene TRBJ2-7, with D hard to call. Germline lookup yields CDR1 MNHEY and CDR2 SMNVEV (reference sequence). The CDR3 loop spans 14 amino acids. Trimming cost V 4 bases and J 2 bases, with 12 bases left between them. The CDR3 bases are TGTGCCAGCAGTTCCATGGGAACACCCTACGAGCAGTACTTC. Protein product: CASSSMGTPYEQYF.

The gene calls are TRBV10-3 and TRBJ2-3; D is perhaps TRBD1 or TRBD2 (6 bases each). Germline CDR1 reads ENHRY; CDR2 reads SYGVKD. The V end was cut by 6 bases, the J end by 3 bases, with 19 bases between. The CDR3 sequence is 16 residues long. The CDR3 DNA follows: TGTGCCATCAGCAGTAACGGGGGCGTTGTAACAGATACGCAGTATTTT. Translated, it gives CAISSNGGVVTDTQYF.

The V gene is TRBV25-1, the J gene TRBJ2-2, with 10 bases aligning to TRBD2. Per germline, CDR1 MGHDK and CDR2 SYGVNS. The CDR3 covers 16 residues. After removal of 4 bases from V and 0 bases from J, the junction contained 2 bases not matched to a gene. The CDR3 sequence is CASSGTSGSNTGELFF. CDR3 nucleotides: TGTGCCAGCAGTGGGACTAGCGGTTCGAACACCGGGGAGCTGTTTTTT.

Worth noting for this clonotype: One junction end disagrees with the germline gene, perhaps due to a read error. CDR3 in amino acids: CATSVLATGGPYNEQFF. CDR3 bases: TGTGCCACCAGTGTTTTGGCCACAGGGGGACCCTACAATGAGCAGTTCTTC. The chain recombines TRBV24-1 with TRBJ2-1; 8 bases are a match to TRBD1. From germline, CDR1 is KGHDR and CDR2 SFDVKD. This CDR3 spans 17 amino acids.